Shown below are 3 T cell receptor beta chains from a single sample sequenced in a study of CXCR3-negative and CXCR3-positive naive CD8 T cells. Preparation of TRB cDNA libraries relied on 5' RACE carrying UMI labels. TCRdb processed the 5' RACE reads again and assigns one entry to each CDR3 protein, with no DNA. Across 100,000 to 150,000 distinct CDR3 sequences, the top ten clones capture around 0.27% of the sample. Sequencing input: naive CXCR3- CD8+ T cells from blood. The subset is: CD45RO-CCR7+CD27+CD95- naive CD8+ T cells lacking CXCR3 (TNR3-). Every receptor here comes from a human donor in good health. Some clones in this sample may be carry-over from other donors' samples.

The V call is TRBV20-1, the J call TRBJ1-4. This CDR3 is built from 14 residues. From germline, CDR1 is DFQATT and CDR2 SNEGSKA (reference sequence). The CDR3 loop is CSARQPPTNEKLFF.

The chain recombines TRBV28 with TRBJ2-3. Germline-derived CDR1 and CDR2 are MDHEN and SYDVKM. This CDR3 has 14 residues. CDR3 in amino acids: CASSLSPGTDTQYF.

V is TRBV4-2 and J is TRBJ2-7; the D call of TRBD1 rests on TCRdb alone, since no DNA is present to check it. This CDR3 spans 15 amino acids. Germline V gene data show CDR1 as LGHNA and CDR2 as YNFKEQ. This CDR3 is CASSQERDSSYEQYF.